Sequencing of this TCR beta chain was carried out in a study of OX40 agonist ivuxolimab in advanced cancers. At the level of the study: While on treatment, patients had intravenous ivuxolimab at 0.01 to 10 mg/kg every 2 weeks.

TCRdb keeps only in-frame clones here, not all; method: immunoSEQ multiplex PCR. Counted here are roughly 90,000 clones, approximately 90% occurring once; the ten biggest clones make up 1.1% to 1.5%. The germline V gene has CDR1 SGHAT and CDR2 FQNNGV. Trimming took 5 bases from V and 2 from J, leaving 12 bases between them. The CDR3 consists of 15 residues. The V gene is TRBV11-2, the J gene TRBJ1-4; D uncertain. This TCR was sampled from an adult with an advanced solid tumor such as melanoma, head and neck, liver or kidney cancer. The sample was CD4+ or CD8+ T cells sorted from blood, taken in a trial of the OX40 agonist ivuxolimab. CDR3 nucleotides: TGTGCCAGCAGCAATAGGAGGTCGACTAATGAAAAACTGTTTTTT. Translation: CASSNRRSTNEKLFF.